This TCR beta chain stems from a study of blood T cell repertoires in COVID-19. Study information: Specimens from acute and convalescent COVID-19 originated in the United States, Italy and Spain. PBMCs, B-cell-depleted T cells, or T cells provided the cDNA or gDNA that made up the material.

Sequencing was performed with immunoSEQ multiplex PCR; in TCRdb, only in-frame clones are kept and a portion is missing. This table has about 220,000 clones, under 90% appearing once. V gave up 1 base and J gave up 2 bases, with 11 bases separating them. Germline V gives CDR1 SGHTA, CDR2 FQGNSA. The CDR3 sequence is 16 residues long. Sequencing was carried out using PBMCs or T cells enriched from blood (not recorded which). The TCR comes from a woman aged 45-60 years who had been exposed to COVID-19. V gene TRBV7-2 combines with J gene TRBJ1-4; no firm D call. The CDR3 here is CASSLVGRVTNEKLFF. In nucleotides, the CDR3 is TGTGCCAGCAGCTTAGTAGGGAGGGTTACTAATGAAAAACTGTTTTTT.